This T cell receptor (beta chain) comes out of a study of blood T cells in healthy people across ages. Study-wide results and limits: Measured against age, TCR beta diversity per million T cells decreased in a roughly linear manner.

Combining a sample-barcoded 5' primer with a J-beta primer mix, a second PCR ran for about 7 to 11 cycles. TCRdb re-called the 5' RACE reads with MiXCR, one entry per CDR3 protein. The data hold 1.5 million to 2 million distinct CDR3 sequences, with 28% observed a single time. V lost 3 bases to trimming and J lost 7 bases, with 12 bases between them. The CDR3 contains 14 residues. On this clonotype: Its cognate antigen is unknown.

Peripheral blood was drawn, around 9.5 milliliters per donor. The sequenced material came from blood. The clonotype originates from a woman under 40 in good health. The rearrangement joins TRBV12-3 or TRBV12-4 to TRBJ2-2, with D hard to call. The DNA for the CDR3 is TGTGCCAGCAGTTTTGGCCTGGTAGGCGGGGAGCTGTTTTTT. Protein: CASSFGLVGGELFF.